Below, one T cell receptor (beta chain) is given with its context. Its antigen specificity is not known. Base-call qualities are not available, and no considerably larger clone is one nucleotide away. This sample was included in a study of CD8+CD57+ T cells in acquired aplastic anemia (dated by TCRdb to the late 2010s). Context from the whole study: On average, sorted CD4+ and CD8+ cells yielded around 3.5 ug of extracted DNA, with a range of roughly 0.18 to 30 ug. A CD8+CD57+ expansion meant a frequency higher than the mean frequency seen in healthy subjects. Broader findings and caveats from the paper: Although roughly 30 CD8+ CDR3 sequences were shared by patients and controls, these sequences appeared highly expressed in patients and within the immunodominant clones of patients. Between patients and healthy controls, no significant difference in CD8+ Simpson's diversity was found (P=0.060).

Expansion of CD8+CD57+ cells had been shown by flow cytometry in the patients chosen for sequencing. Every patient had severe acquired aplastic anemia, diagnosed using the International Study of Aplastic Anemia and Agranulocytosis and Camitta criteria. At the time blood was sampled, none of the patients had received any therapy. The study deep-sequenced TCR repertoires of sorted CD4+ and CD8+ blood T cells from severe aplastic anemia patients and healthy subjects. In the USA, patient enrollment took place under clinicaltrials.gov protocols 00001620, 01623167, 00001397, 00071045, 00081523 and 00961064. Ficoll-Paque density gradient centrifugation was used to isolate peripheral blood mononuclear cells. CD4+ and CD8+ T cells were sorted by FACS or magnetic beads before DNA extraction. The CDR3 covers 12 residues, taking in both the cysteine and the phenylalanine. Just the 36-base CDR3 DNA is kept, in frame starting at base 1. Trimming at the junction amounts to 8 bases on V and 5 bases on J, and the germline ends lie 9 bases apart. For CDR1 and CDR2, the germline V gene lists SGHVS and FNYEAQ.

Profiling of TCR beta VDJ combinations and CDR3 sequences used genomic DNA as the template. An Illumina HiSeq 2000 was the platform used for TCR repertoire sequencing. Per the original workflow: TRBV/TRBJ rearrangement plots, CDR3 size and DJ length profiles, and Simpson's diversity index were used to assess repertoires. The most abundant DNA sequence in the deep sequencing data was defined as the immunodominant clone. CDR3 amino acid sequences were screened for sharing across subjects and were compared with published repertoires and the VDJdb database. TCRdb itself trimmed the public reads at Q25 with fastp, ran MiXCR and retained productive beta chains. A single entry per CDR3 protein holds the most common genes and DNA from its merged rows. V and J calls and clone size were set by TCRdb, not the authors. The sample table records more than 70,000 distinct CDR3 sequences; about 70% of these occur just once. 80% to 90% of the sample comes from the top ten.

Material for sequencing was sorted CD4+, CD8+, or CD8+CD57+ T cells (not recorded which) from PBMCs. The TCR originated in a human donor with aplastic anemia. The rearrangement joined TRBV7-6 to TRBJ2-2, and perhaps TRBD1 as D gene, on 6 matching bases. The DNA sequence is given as TGTGCCAGCGAACAGGGAACCGGGGAGCTGTTTTTT. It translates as CASEQGTGELFF.